This TCR beta chain was retrieved from a study of blood T cells in healthy people across ages (dated by TCRdb to between 2015 and 2016). Study-level background: In model experiments, roughly one uniquely barcoded TCR beta cDNA molecule per two T cells was captured by template switching. Age-related changes in TCR beta repertoire diversity were measured in the study by deep sequencing normalized with unique cDNA molecular identifiers. Four age groups were formed from the donors: young (average 16 years), middle-aged (around 40), aged (about 68) and long-lived (less than 85). Two additional independent replicas of 1 million unique cDNA reads from the same blood draw were analyzed for two donors (one aged 18 to 29 and one aged 80 or older). To avoid experimental bias, donors of different ages were spread randomly across the sequencing lanes. Overall study outcomes, separate from this receptor: Compared with the aged group, the long-lived group had more naive CD4+ T cells, fewer expanded clones and increased TCR diversity, suggesting age selection. As age increased, observed TCR beta diversity per million T cells dropped in a roughly linear way, and a significant reduction was already evident by age 40. The percentage of naive T cells measured by flow cytometry correlated strongly with observed TCR beta diversity. Since profiling was done on bulk unsorted PBMCs, naive and antigen-experienced compartments could not be conclusively compared. Donor CMV infection status was unknown, potentially confounding age-related changes in expanded clonotypes. Estimates of total diversity based on one million sequenced T cells were regarded as lower bounds and as underestimates.

Systemically healthy Caucasian individuals from Russia, around 38 in total and aged roughly 6 to 100 years, were included as donors. Around 10 milliliters of peripheral blood were drawn from each donor into EDTA-treated Vacutainer tubes. PBMCs were isolated by Ficoll-Paque density-gradient centrifugation, with at least 6 million obtained per sample. Trizol reagent was used to extract total RNA from the PBMCs, yielding at least 6 micrograms per sample. For every donor, an aliquot of PBMCs went through flow cytometry to measure the percentages of naive CD45RAhigh/CD27high T cells. Library preparation employed 5' RACE. Sequencing used an Illumina HiSeq 2500. A second PCR of about 6 to 11 cycles was run with a J-beta primer mix and a sample-barcoded 5' primer. A unique molecular identifier was introduced onto each TCR beta cDNA molecule by a template-switch 5' adaptor carrying 12 random nucleotides. Each sample yielded at least 2.5 million CDR3-containing paired-end reads. First-strand cDNA synthesis was performed from all RNA using the Mint cDNA synthesis kit, with priming by a TRBC-specific oligonucleotide. Following uracil-DNA glycosylase treatment, all cDNA underwent a first 18-cycle PCR with the universal primers M1SS and BC2_uni_R. The study's processing was this. For normalization, 1 million high-quality reads were randomly selected from each sample, with every read carrying a distinct molecular identifier. Reads sharing molecular identifiers were discarded rather than binned into consensus sequences. MiTCR, run with a Q25 quality threshold and the strictest error-elimination algorithm, handled CDR3 identification, clonotype clustering and error correction. A nonparametric unseen species model with Euler transformation was used to estimate a lower bound on total TCR beta diversity. Using fastp trimming at Q25 and MiXCR clonotype assembly, TCRdb reanalyzed the public sequencing data and kept in-frame beta chains. Each record represents a unique CDR3 protein, reported with the most common genes and DNA among its rows. TCRdb's processing, not the study's, gives the V and J calls here. This sample gives about 1.4 million distinct CDR3 sequences in total; approximately 60% of them show up just once. Of the sample, roughly 7% is held by the ten largest clones.

The sample holds a few counts of this clonotype. The clone's antigen remains unknown. No much larger clone exists at a distance of one base, and base qualities are not known. CDR1 and CDR2 were assigned from the germline V gene as SGHRS and YFSETQ. The cysteine opens and the phenylalanine closes a CDR3 of 17 amino acids. CDR3 DNA only is kept here, 51 bases in frame from base 1. The germline V and J ends show losses of 4 bases and 4 bases respectively, and no gene match explains 15 bases of the junction. The chain is encoded by TRBV5-1 joined to TRBJ2-7; the junction holds 9 bases that match TRBD1. The sequenced material came from blood. The sequence derives from a young man in good health. The bases are TGCGCCAGCAGCCCAACCGGGACAGGGAGTTATCGGTACGAGCAGTACTTC. It codes for CASSPTGTGSYRYEQYF.